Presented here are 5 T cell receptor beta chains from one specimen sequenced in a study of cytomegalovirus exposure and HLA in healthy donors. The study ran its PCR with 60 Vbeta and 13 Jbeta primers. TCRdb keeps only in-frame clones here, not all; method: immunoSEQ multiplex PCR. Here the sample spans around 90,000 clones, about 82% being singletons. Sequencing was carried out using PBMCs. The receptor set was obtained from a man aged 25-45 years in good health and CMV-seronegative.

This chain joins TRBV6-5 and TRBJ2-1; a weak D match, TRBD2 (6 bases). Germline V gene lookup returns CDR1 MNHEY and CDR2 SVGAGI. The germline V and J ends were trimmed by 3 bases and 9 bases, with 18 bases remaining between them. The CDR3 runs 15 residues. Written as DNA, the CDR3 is TGTGCCAGCAGTTATAATTACGGGGCCGGGAGTGAGCAGTTCTTC. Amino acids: CASSYNYGAGSEQFF.

The CDR3 bases are TGTGCCAGCAGGGGCGAAATAGGACAGCCCCAGCATTTT. This translates into CASRGEIGQPQHF. V gene TRBV2 combines with J gene TRBJ1-5; D gene uncertain. The germline V and J ends were trimmed by 6 bases and 7 bases, with 13 bases remaining between them. There are 13 residues in the CDR3. Germline CDR1 reads SNHLY; CDR2 reads FYNNEI.

The CDR3 DNA reads as TGTGCCAGCAGTTTAGGCGGGGGGGCCACTGCAGATACGCAGTATTTT. This gives the protein CASSLGGGATADTQYF. V is TRBV28 and J is TRBJ2-3, with 9 bases matching TRBD2. V dropped 2 bases and J dropped 4; count of bases not matched to a gene: 7. The CDR3 extends over 16 amino acids. Germline values: CDR1 MDHEN, CDR2 SYDVKM.

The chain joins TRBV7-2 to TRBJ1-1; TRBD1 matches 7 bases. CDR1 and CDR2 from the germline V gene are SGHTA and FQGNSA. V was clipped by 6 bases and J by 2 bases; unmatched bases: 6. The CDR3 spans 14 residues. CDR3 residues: CASSLYRGNTEAFF. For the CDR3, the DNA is TGTGCCAGCAGTTTATACAGGGGTAACACTGAAGCTTTCTTT. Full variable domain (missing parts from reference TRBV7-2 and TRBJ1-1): GAGVSQSPSNKVTEKGKDVELRCDPISGHTALYWYRQSLGQGLEFLIYFQGNSAPDKSGLPSDRFSAERTGGSVSTLTIQRTQQEDSAVYLCASSLYRGNTEAFFGQGTRLTVV.

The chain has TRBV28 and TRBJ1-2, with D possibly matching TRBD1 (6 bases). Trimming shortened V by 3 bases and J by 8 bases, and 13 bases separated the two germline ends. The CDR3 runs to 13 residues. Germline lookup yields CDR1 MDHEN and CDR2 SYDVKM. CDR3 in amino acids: CASSLQGRPGYTF. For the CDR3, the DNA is TGTGCCAGCAGTTTGCAGGGGCGCCCCGGCTACACCTTC.